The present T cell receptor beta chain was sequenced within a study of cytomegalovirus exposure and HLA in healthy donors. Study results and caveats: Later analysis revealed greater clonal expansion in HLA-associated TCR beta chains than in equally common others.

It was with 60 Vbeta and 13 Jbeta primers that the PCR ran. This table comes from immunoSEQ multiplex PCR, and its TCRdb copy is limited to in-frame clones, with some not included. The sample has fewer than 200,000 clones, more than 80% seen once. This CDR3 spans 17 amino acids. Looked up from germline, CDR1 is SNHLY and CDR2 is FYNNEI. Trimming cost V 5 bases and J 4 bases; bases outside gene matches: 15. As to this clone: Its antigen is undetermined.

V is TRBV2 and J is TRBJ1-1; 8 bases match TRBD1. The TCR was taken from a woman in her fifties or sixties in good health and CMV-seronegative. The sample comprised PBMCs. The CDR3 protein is CASSKTVGQVVFTEAFF. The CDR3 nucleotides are TGTGCCAGCAGTAAAACAGTGGGACAGGTAGTATTCACTGAAGCTTTCTTT.